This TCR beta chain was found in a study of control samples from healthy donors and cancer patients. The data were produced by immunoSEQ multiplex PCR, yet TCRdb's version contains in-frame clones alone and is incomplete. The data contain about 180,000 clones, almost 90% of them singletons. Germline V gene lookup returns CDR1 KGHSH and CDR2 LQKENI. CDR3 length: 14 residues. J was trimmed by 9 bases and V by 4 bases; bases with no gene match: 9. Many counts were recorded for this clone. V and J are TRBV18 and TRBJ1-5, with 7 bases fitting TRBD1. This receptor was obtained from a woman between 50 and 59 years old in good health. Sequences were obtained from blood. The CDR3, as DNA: TGTGCCAGCTCACGGGGACAGTCAGCGTGGCCCCAGCATTTT. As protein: CASSRGQSAWPQHF.